This T cell receptor (beta chain) comes out of a study of quantifying T cell responses using KT2 cells. Whole-study context: Reverse transcription used primers in the TCR alpha and beta constant regions. Study-wide findings and caveats: KT2 sequences were detected down to about one KT2 cell per 100,000 PBMC.

V lost 3 bases and J 1 base, leaving 12 bases between the germline ends. CDR1 and CDR2 (germline): WSHSY, SAAADI. The CDR3 extends over 15 amino acids. Each cDNA got a UMI-containing oligo ligated at its 3' end. An equimolar mix of RC1.1 and RC1.2 primed the beta chain across TRBC1 and TRBC2. From the second PCR onward, TCR alpha and beta chains were processed separately. One entry per CDR3 protein, called by TCRdb with MiXCR from the UMI-ligation and nested PCR reads. The sample lists tens of thousands of distinct CDR3 sequences; 7.3% were seen once. This clonotype came up many times. The antigen remains undetermined.

The clonotype originates from a human donor. Material for sequencing was PBMCs spiked with cells of the T cell clone KT2. The chain has TRBV10-2 and TRBJ2-5; possibly TRBD1 for D (5 bases). The CDR3 protein is CASSDWQGIQETQYF. Written as DNA, the CDR3 is TGCGCCAGCAGTGATTGGCAGGGAATCCAAGAGACCCAGTACTTC.